This entry lists 9 T cell receptor beta chains sequenced from one sample in a study of shared clonotypes between healthy human individuals. Generated by immunoSEQ multiplex PCR, the TCRdb table keeps only in-frame clones and is missing some. In the table there are a few hundred thousand clones, roughly 85% of which are singletons. The material sequenced was PBMCs. All receptors derive from a woman between 35 and 50 years old in good health. Some clones in this sample may be carry-over from other donors' samples.

This clone was picked up a small number of times. At the DNA level, this CDR3 is encoded by other sequences in the same sample as well. The chain recombines TRBV6-4 with TRBJ1-1, with a tentative D call TRBD1 (5 bases). V was trimmed by 4 bases and J by 6 bases, leaving 12 bases between them. Germline loops: CDR1 MRHNA, CDR2 SNTAGT. This CDR3 has 13 residues. The CDR3 DNA sequence: TGTGCCAGCAGTGTACGCCAGGGAGCTGAAGCTTTCTTT. Amino acids: CASSVRQGAEAFF.

The chain carries TRBV6-1 and TRBJ2-7; a possible D gene is TRBD1 (5 bases). Germline CDR1 MNHNS, CDR2 SASEGT. The CDR3 runs 14 residues. Trimming pared 4 bases from V and 2 bases from J, leaving 12 bases between. This CDR3 reads CASSVTGRPYEQYF. CDR3 nucleotides: TGTGCCAGCAGTGTAACAGGCAGACCCTACGAGCAGTACTTC.

This rearrangement joins TRBV5-4 to TRBJ2-3, with 7 bases identical to TRBD2. J lost 1 base, V lost 0 bases, and 5 bases had no gene match. The germline CDR1 and CDR2 sequences are SGHNT and YYREEE (reference sequence). CDR3 length: 16 amino acids. Here the CDR3 reads CASSLEASGRTDTQYF. The DNA of the CDR3 is TGTGCCAGCAGCTTGGAGGCTAGCGGACGCACAGATACGCAGTATTTT.

The chain joins TRBV10-2 to TRBJ2-3; TRBD1 or TRBD2 may be the D gene (5 bases each). This CDR3 has 18 amino acids. Looked up from germline, CDR1 is WSHSY and CDR2 is SAAADI. V was cut by 5 bases and J by 3 bases, with 24 bases left in between. Here the CDR3 DNA reads TGCGCCAGCAGTACATGGCGGGCCGGCCAGGGTAGGACAGATACGCAGTATTTT. Encoded protein: CASSTWRAGQGRTDTQYF.

The count of this clone is one. J is TRBJ1-1 and V is TRBV7-3, with D perhaps TRBD1 (6 bases). This CDR3 region has 14 residues. Germline CDR1 SGHTA, CDR2 FQGTGA. Trimming took off 6 bases at V and 5 bases at J, with 16 bases between the two ends. The CDR3 coding sequence is TGTGCCAGCAGTTTCACAGGGTCGAGGACTGAAGCTTTCTTT. Its protein is CASSFTGSRTEAFF.

In its sample, this clone was seen once. The chain recombines TRBV5-6 with TRBJ1-1; D is ambiguous. CDR1 SGHDT and CDR2 YYEEEE come from the germline V gene. V was clipped by 0 bases and J by 8 bases, with 11 bases between them. This CDR3 contains 13 residues. The chain's CDR3 is CASSLGLAGEAFF. Here the CDR3 DNA reads TGTGCCAGCAGCTTGGGCCTCGCGGGGGAAGCTTTCTTT.

The gene calls are TRBV28 and TRBJ2-1, with D possibly called TRBD1 or TRBD2 (10 bases each). Germline V gene data show CDR1 as MDHEN and CDR2 as SYDVKM. The CDR3 runs to 23 residues. V lost 5 bases to trimming and J lost 3 bases, with 38 bases between them. The CDR3 sequence is CASSNRDRGIYHSGTSDYNEQFF. The CDR3 DNA is TGTGCCAGCAGTAACCGGGACAGGGGCATCTATCACTCCGGGACTAGCGACTACAATGAGCAGTTCTTC.

This clone was counted between two and nine times. The chain couples TRBV6-6 to TRBJ2-3; no clear D gene. Germline V gene sequence: CDR1 MNHNY, CDR2 SVGAGI (reference sequence). V lost 2 bases, J lost 2 bases, and 14 bases lay in between. This CDR3 is 16 amino acids long. CDR3 nucleotides: TGTGCCAGCAGTTACGGTGACTCTTTCTTCACAGATACGCAGTATTTT. Its translation: CASSYGDSFFTDTQYF.

This clone occurred once. V usage is TRBV15 and J usage is TRBJ2-1; 10 bases fit TRBD1. The CDR3 contains 15 residues. The V gene end was trimmed by 1 base and the J gene end by 4 bases; junction bases not matched to a gene: 1. CDR1 is LNHNV and CDR2 is YYDKDF in the germline V gene (reference sequence). This CDR3 is CATSRAGQGYNEQFF. The CDR3 DNA follows: TGTGCCACCAGCAGAGCGGGACAGGGGTACAATGAGCAGTTCTTC.